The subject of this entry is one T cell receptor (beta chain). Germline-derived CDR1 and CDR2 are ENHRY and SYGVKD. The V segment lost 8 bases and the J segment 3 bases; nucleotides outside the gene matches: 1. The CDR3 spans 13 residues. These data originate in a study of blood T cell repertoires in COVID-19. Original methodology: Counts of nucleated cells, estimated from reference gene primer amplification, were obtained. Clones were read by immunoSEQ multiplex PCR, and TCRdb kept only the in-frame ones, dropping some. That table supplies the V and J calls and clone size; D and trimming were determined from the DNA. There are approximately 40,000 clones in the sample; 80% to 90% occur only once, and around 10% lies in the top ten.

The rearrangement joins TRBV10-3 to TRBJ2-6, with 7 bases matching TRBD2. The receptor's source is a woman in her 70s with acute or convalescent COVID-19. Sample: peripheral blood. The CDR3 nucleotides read TGTGCCATCGGGGGGGGTGGGGCCAACGTCCTGACTTTC. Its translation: CAIGGGGANVLTF.